The present entry profiles one T cell receptor (beta chain) with its context. This specimen belongs to a study of blood T cells in healthy people across ages. A second PCR, run for about 7 to 11 cycles, used a sample-barcoded 5' primer plus a J-beta primer mix. TCRdb reanalysed the 5' RACE reads using MiXCR and keeps one entry per CDR3 protein. The table lists 500,000 to 650,000 distinct CDR3 sequences, about 26% of them singletons. From germline, CDR1 is SNHLY and CDR2 FYNNEI. V lost 6 bases and J lost 4; bases outside the gene matches: 10. The CDR3 covers 15 residues. These data are also associated with another study on T cells of mothers and their children. That source notes: The donor cohort consisted of three healthy Caucasian mothers and their six children. The search for persistent microchimeric T cell clones detected none.

Input material: blood. The source of this sequence is a boy aged 2 to 9 in good health. V and J are TRBV2 and TRBJ2-5, with TRBD1 matching over 8 bases. The CDR3 protein is CASRDGQGRGETQYF. Here the CDR3 DNA reads TGTGCCAGCAGGGACGGACAGGGACGAGGAGAGACCCAGTACTTC.